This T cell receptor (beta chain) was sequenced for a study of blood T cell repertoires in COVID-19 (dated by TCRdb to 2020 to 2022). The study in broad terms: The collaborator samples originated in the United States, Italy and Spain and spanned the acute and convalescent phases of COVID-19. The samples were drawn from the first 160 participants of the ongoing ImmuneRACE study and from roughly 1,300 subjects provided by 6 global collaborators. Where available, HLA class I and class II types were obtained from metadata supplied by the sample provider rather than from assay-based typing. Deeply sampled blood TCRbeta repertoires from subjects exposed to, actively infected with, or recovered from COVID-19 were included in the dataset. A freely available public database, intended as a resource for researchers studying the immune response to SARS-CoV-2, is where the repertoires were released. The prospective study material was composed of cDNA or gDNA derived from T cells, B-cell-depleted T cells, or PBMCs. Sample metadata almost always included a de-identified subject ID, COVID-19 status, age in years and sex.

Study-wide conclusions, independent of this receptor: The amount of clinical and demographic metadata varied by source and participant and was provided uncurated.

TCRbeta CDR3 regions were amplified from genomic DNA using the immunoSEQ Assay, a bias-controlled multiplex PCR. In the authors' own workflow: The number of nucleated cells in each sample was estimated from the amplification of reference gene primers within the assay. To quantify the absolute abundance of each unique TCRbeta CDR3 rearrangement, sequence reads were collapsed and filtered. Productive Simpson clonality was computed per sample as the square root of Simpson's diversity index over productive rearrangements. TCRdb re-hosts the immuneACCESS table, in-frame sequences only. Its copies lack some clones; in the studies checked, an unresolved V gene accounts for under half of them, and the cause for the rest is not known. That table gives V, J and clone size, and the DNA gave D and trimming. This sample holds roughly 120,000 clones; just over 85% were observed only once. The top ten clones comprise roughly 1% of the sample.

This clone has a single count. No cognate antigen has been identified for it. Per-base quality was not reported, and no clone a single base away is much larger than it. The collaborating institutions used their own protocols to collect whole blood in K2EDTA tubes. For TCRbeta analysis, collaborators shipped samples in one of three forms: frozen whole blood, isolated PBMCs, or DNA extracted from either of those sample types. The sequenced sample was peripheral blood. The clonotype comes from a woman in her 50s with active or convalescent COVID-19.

DNA sequence: TGTGCCAGCAGCGTTAAGCGCGGCACCGGGGAGCTGTTTTTT. Its protein is CASSVKRGTGELFF. The sequence is built from TRBV6-4 and TRBJ2-2, with the D gene call left open. The CDR3 starts with the cysteine, ends with the phenylalanine, and has 14 residues. Only CDR3 DNA remains: 42 bases, in frame from the first base. CDR1 MRHNA and CDR2 SNTAGT were looked up in the germline V gene. V is clipped by 6 bases and J by 4 bases, and the sequence between their germline boundaries is 12 bases long.